Here is one T cell receptor (beta chain) with its context. The record originates from a study of blood T cell repertoires in COVID-19. The data were produced by immunoSEQ multiplex PCR, yet TCRdb's version contains in-frame clones alone and is incomplete. Found here are approximately 130,000 clones, approximately 80% of them singletons; the top ten hold 15% to 25%. Trimming cost V 3 bases and J 8 bases, with 10 bases left between them. CDR3 length: 13 amino acids. Germline values: CDR1 SGHAT, CDR2 FQNNGV. The sequencing input was peripheral blood. V and J are TRBV11-2 and TRBJ1-4, with D unresolved. The TCR originated in a man older than 75 with acute or convalescent COVID-19. The CDR3 region is CASSFRTGEKLFF. CDR3 DNA: TGTGCCAGCAGCTTCCGGACTGGCGAAAAACTGTTTTTT.